This T cell receptor beta chain was sequenced during a study of blood T cell repertoires in COVID-19. For the study at large: The United States, Italy and Spain provided the acute and convalescent COVID-19 samples.

TCRdb keeps only in-frame clones here, not all; method: immunoSEQ multiplex PCR. The data contain approximately 76,000 clones, approximately 89% of them singletons. In germline, CDR1 is LNHDA, CDR2 SQIVND (reference sequence). Trimming stripped 8 bases from V and 8 bases from J, with 13 bases between. The CDR3 runs to 13 residues. The clonotype was recovered from a woman aged 60 to 75 with acute or convalescent COVID-19. Sequenced material: peripheral blood. This chain links TRBV19 with TRBJ1-6; maybe TRBD1 (5 bases). CDR3 residues: CASGRQGDSPLHF. CDR3 nucleotides: TGTGCCAGTGGGCGGCAGGGTGATTCACCCCTCCACTTT. Based on the CDR3 plus reference TRBV19 and TRBJ1-6, the full variable domain is DGGITQSPKYLFRKEGQNVTLSCEQNLNHDAMYWYRQDPGQGLRLIYYSQIVNDFQKGDIAEGYSVSREKKESFPLTVTSAQKNPTAFYLCASGRQGDSPLHFGNGTRLTVT.